Listed below are T cell receptor beta chains from one sample, sequenced in a study of OX40 agonist ivuxolimab in advanced cancers. Assay: immunoSEQ multiplex PCR; the TCRdb copy retains only in-frame clones and omits some. The table records tens of thousands of clones, roughly 84% of them present only once. The source was CD4+ or CD8+ T cells sorted from blood, collected in a trial of the OX40 agonist ivuxolimab. The receptors were gathered from an adult with an advanced solid tumor such as melanoma, head and neck, liver or kidney cancer. Both conserved end residues are part of each CDR3. D genes are given only for firm matches. Clone size, where shown, is once, few, many, or a class for clones that have expanded.

size	D	J	V	CDR3	DNA
.	.	TRBJ2-1	TRBV18	CASSGTDRFSEQFF	TGTGCCAGCTCAGGGACCGACAGGTTTAGTGAGCAGTTCTTC
.	TRBD1	TRBJ2-7	TRBV7-9	CASSPEGTGHGEQYF	TGTGCCAGCAGCCCCGAGGGGACAGGGCACGGCGAGCAGTACTTC
.	.	TRBJ2-4	TRBV25-1	CASSLRVAKNIQYF	TGTGCCAGCAGTTTAAGGGTGGCCAAAAACATTCAGTACTTC
.	.	TRBJ1-2	TRBV29-1	CSVEGGEGYTF	TGCAGCGTTGAAGGGGGGGAAGGCTACACCTTC
.	.	TRBJ2-5	TRBV6-1	CASSEGNSQETQYF	TGTGCCAGCAGTGAAGGAAACAGCCAAGAGACCCAGTACTTC
few	TRBD1	TRBJ2-6	TRBV28	CASARRTGGETGANVLTF	TGTGCCTCAGCACGTCGGACAGGGGGTGAGACTGGGGCCAACGTCCTGACTTTC
.	.	TRBJ2-6	TRBV5-1	CASSLGGRNSGANVLTF	TGCGCCAGCAGCTTGGGGGGGCGTAACTCTGGGGCCAACGTCCTGACTTTC
.	.	TRBJ2-3	TRBV18	CASSPETDTQYF	TGTGCCAGCTCACCGGAGACAGATACGCAGTATTTT
.	.	TRBJ2-5	TRBV20-1	CSARLRETQYF	TGCAGTGCTAGACTGCGCGAGACCCAGTACTTC
.	.	TRBJ2-3	TRBV28	CASRRDTQYF	TGTGCCAGCCGGAGAGATACGCAGTATTTT
.	.	TRBJ2-3	TRBV6-1	CASSGQGTTDTQYF	TGTGCCAGCAGTGGGCAGGGAACCACAGATACGCAGTATTTT